This TCR beta chain was documented in a study of T cell responses to AZD1222 COVID-19 vaccine. Data came from immunoSEQ multiplex PCR; TCRdb stores just in-frame clones and leaves some out. The sample yields some 180,000 clones, around 90% seen once. Comment on this clone: No antigen is known for it.

The study's findings and limits: Only after the peak T cell response were repertoires sampled. Spike-spanning, vaccine-associated CD4 TCRs were dominant at 160-218 and 743-854. The donors showed a predominance of white British ancestry and of females, with possible underestimation of clonal diversity.

The germline V and J ends were trimmed by 5 bases and 8 bases, with 19 bases remaining between them. Germline-derived CDR1 and CDR2 are MNHEY and SMNVEV (reference sequence). The CDR3 has 15 amino acids. The sequence was obtained from an adult who received the AZD1222 COVID-19 vaccine. The rearrangement joins TRBV27 to TRBJ1-3; TRBD1 might be the D (6 bases). The material was peripheral blood, obtained 28 days after the second AZD1222 dose. The CDR3 DNA sequence: TGTGCCAGCAGTACATCAGGGGTAGTTGGTCACACCATATATTTT. Translation: CASSTSGVVGHTIYF.